These T cell receptor beta chains were read from a single sample in a study of T-cell reconstitution after alpha-beta-depleted transplantation in children. TCRdb reprocessed the PCR reads via MiXCR and lists one record per CDR3 protein. The repertoire consists of some 95,000 distinct CDR3 sequences, with roughly a quarter occurring once and the leading ten covering about 21%. Specimen: PBMCs, collected before TCRalphabeta/CD19-depleted stem cell transplant. The receptors here all came from a boy between 2 and 15 years old with acute lymphoblastic leukemia, due to receive a stem cell transplant. Both conserved end residues are part of each CDR3. A D gene is named only where the DNA matches it firmly. Clone size is not always given. Where it is, it says once, few, many or a class for expanded clones.

j_call v_call d_call clone_size cdr3_nt cdr3_aa
TRBJ2-5 TRBV18 TRBD2 NA TGTGCCAGCTCACCACTAGCGGGGGAGACCCAGTACTTC CASSPLAGETQYF
TRBJ2-4 TRBV7-9 NA NA TGTGCCAGCAGCTTAGTAGCCCGAAACATTCAGTACTTC CASSLVARNIQYF
TRBJ1-2 TRBV20-1 NA NA TGCAGTGCTGGGTGGGAGGGTGAAGGCTACACCTTC CSAGWEGEGYTF
TRBJ2-1 TRBV2 NA NA TGTGCCAGCAGTGTAAGCGGCCCCAATGAGCAGTTCTTC CASSVSGPNEQFF
TRBJ2-6 TRBV2 TRBD2 many TGTGCCATAGGGACTAGCGGGAGGGCTTCTGGGGCCAACGTCCTGACTTTC CAIGTSGRASGANVLTF
TRBJ2-1 TRBV11-2 TRBD2 NA TGTGCCAGCAGCCCCCTGACTAGCGGGAGGGGCAATGAGCAGTTCTTC CASSPLTSGRGNEQFF
TRBJ1-3 TRBV3-1 NA few TGTGCCAGCAGCCCCTCTGGAAACACCATATATTTT CASSPSGNTIYF
TRBJ2-7 TRBV11-1 TRBD2 many TGTGCCAGCAGCGCGTCTAGCGGAGGGACCCAGCAGTACTTC CASSASSGGTQQYF
TRBJ2-1 TRBV12-3/TRBV12-4 NA NA TGTGCCAGCAGTTATGATGCGGGCAATGAGCAGTTCTTC CASSYDAGNEQFF
TRBJ1-1 TRBV5-1 NA few TGCGCCAGCAGCTTGGAGGCAGGGAACACTGAAGCTTTCTTT CASSLEAGNTEAFF
TRBJ1-1 TRBV6-5 NA few TGTGCCAGCAGTTACTCGAATAGGAACACTGAAGCTTTCTTT CASSYSNRNTEAFF
TRBJ2-5 TRBV4-3 NA many TGCGCCAGCAGCCAAGATGCCTCTTTCCCAGAGACCCAGTACTTC CASSQDASFPETQYF
TRBJ2-2 TRBV20-1 TRBD2 NA TGCAGTGCTAGAGATCCTGGACTAGCGGAGGGGATCACCGGGGAGCTGTTTTTT CSARDPGLAEGITGELFF
TRBJ2-7 TRBV5-1 TRBD2 many TGCGCCAGCAGTTCAAAGAGCGGGAGCTCCTACGAGCAGTACTTC CASSSKSGSSYEQYF
TRBJ2-7 TRBV11-2 NA few TGTGCCAGCAGTCTTAAAACAGGGGAGCAGTACTTC CASSLKTGEQYF
TRBJ1-1 TRBV29-1 TRBD1 many TGCAGCGTTGCATCAGGGGGTTCGAACACTGAAGCTTTCTTT CSVASGGSNTEAFF
TRBJ1-1 TRBV7-2 NA few TGTGCCAGCATGCTCTCGAAGGGGGATTTTGAAGCTTTCTTT CASMLSKGDFEAFF
TRBJ2-1 TRBV7-7 NA NA TGTGCCAGCAGCACTGACTGGAGCTCCTACAATGAGCAGTTCTTC CASSTDWSSYNEQFF
TRBJ2-2 TRBV5-1 TRBD2 few TGCGCCAGCAGCTTGAGTCTAGCGGGCACCGGGGAGCTGTTTTTT CASSLSLAGTGELFF
TRBJ2-7 TRBV6-5 TRBD2 medium-sized TGTGCCAGCAGTTACTCAAGCCTAGCGGAGGGAAGCTCCTACGAGCAGTACTTC CASSYSSLAEGSSYEQYF
TRBJ1-1 TRBV28 TRBD1 few TGTGCCAGCAGATCAGGGGGTCGTAACACTGAAGCTTTCTTT CASRSGGRNTEAFF
TRBJ2-7 TRBV12-3/TRBV12-4 NA NA TGTGCCAGCAGTCTGACAGGGACTATTTCCTACGAGCAGTACTTC CASSLTGTISYEQYF
TRBJ2-5 TRBV27 NA few TGTGCCAGCAGTTTATCGAACGGGGAGACCCAGTACTTC CASSLSNGETQYF
TRBJ2-7 TRBV4-1 TRBD1 NA TGCGCCAGCAGCTATAGGACAGGGGGCTCCTACGAGCAGTACTTC CASSYRTGGSYEQYF
TRBJ1-2 TRBV5-1 NA few TGCGCCAGCAGCCCTCCCGACCCGGGAGGCTACACCTTC CASSPPDPGGYTF
TRBJ2-5 TRBV20-1 NA NA TGCAGTGCTAGAGATCATAATCCGGGGGAGACCCAGTACTTC CSARDHNPGETQYF
TRBJ2-6 TRBV29-1 NA NA TGCAGCGTTGGTGGGGCTAGCGTTGGGGCCAACGTCCTGACTTTC CSVGGASVGANVLTF
TRBJ1-2 TRBV12-3/TRBV12-4 NA NA TGTGCCAGCAGTCCCTTAGAGTATGGCTACACCTTC CASSPLEYGYTF
TRBJ1-5 TRBV5-1 NA NA TGCGCCAGCAGCTTGATGGGGGGCGATCAGCCCCAGCATTTT CASSLMGGDQPQHF
TRBJ2-1 TRBV3-1 NA once TGTGCCAGCAGCCCACTACGAGTCTACAATGAGCAGTTCTTC CASSPLRVYNEQFF
TRBJ2-7 TRBV29-1 NA NA TGCAGCGGTTCGGATAGGTACGAGCAGTACTTC CSGSDRYEQYF
TRBJ2-7 TRBV5-5 NA few TGTGCCAGCAGCTTGGCCCCGGGGGCCTCCTACGAGCAGTACTTC CASSLAPGASYEQYF
TRBJ2-5 TRBV12-3/TRBV12-4 NA NA TGTGCCAGCAGCAACTTCGGCGGAGGGGCCATTCAGGAGACCCAGTACTTC CASSNFGGGAIQETQYF
TRBJ2-3 TRBV7-2 TRBD2 NA TGTGCCAGCAGCCTAGCGGGGGATCGCACAGATACGCAGTATTTT CASSLAGDRTDTQYF
TRBJ2-5 TRBV3-1 NA NA TGTGCCAGCAGCCAATACCGATACCGTCAAGAGACCCAGTACTTC CASSQYRYRQETQYF
TRBJ2-1 TRBV20-1 NA few TGCAGTGCTAGGAGACTCCCAGCCGAGCAGTTCTTC CSARRLPAEQFF
TRBJ2-4 TRBV20-1 NA NA TGCAGTGCCGGGGGGCTAATAAACATTCAGTACTTC CSAGGLINIQYF
TRBJ2-1 TRBV6-4 NA NA TGTGCCAGCAGTGAAGGAGGAGGGGCCGCGAATGAGCAGTTCTTC CASSEGGGAANEQFF
TRBJ2-1 TRBV20-1 TRBD2 NA TGCAGTGCTAGAGGAGAACTAGCGGATAGGACCAAAAATGATCCGTTCTTC CSARGELADRTKNDPFF
TRBJ2-3 TRBV10-3 NA NA TGTGCCATCAGAGCGGAAAGCACAGATACGCAGTATTTT CAIRAESTDTQYF
TRBJ2-1 TRBV7-4 TRBD2 NA TGTGCCAGCAGCCGGAAGCGGACTAGCGGGTACAATGAGCAGTTCTTC CASSRKRTSGYNEQFF
TRBJ1-2 TRBV12-3/TRBV12-4 NA few TGTGCCAGCAGTACGGCCTATGGCTACACCTTC CASSTAYGYTF
TRBJ2-1 TRBV13 TRBD2 NA TGTGCCAGCAGCCGAGAGGGTGGCGGGAGGGCCTATGAGCAGTTCTTC CASSREGGGRAYEQFF
TRBJ2-3 TRBV11-2 NA NA TGTGCCAGCAGCCGCACAGGGCCCATAAGCACAGATACGCAGTATTTT CASSRTGPISTDTQYF
TRBJ2-1 TRBV9 TRBD2 few TGTGCCAGCAGCATTTCGGGACTAGATTTTTATGAGCAGTTCTTC CASSISGLDFYEQFF